This TCR beta chain was found in a study of T cell responses to AZD1222 COVID-19 vaccine. Comments on this clone: Other DNA sequences in the same sample also yield this CDR3.

The germline V gene has CDR1 LNHDA and CDR2 SQIVND (reference sequence). The length of the CDR3 is 13 residues. Germline trimming cut 8 bases from V and 0 bases from J; bases unmatched to any gene: 4. Generated by immunoSEQ multiplex PCR, the TCRdb table keeps only in-frame clones and is missing some. Of more than 95,000 clones in the sample, roughly 90% are singletons; the top ten hold 4.2%. Material: peripheral blood, obtained on day 0 of AZD1222 vaccination. V gene TRBV19 combines with J gene TRBJ2-7; 7 bases align to TRBD1. This receptor was identified in an adult in good health. CDR3 amino acids: CASSTGVSYEQYF. CDR3 DNA: TGTGCCAGTTCAACAGGGGTCTCCTACGAGCAGTACTTC.